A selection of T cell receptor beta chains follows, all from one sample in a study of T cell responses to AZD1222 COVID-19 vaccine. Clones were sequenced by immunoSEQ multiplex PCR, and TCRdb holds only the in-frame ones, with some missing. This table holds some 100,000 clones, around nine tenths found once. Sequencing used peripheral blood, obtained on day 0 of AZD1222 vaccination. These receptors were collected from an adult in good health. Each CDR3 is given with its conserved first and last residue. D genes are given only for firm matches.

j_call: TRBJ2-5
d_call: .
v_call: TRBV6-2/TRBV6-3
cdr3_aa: CASSQSRARSPQETQYF
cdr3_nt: TGTGCCAGCAGTCAATCCAGGGCCCGGAGTCCCCAAGAGACCCAGTACTTC

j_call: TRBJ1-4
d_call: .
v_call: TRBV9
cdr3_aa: CASSVDGTSSEKLFF
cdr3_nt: TGTGCCAGCAGCGTAGATGGGACGTCGAGCGAAAAACTGTTTTTT

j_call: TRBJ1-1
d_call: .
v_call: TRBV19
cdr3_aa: CATRTANTEAFF
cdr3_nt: TGTGCCACTCGGACAGCAAACACTGAAGCTTTCTTT

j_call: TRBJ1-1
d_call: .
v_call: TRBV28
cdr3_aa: CASSSSGEGSTEAFF
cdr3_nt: TGTGCCAGCAGTTCCTCGGGGGAGGGAAGCACTGAAGCTTTCTTT

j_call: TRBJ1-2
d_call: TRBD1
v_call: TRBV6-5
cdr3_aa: CASSSTGVGYGYTF
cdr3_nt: TGTGCCAGCAGTTCGACAGGGGTGGGTTATGGCTACACCTTC

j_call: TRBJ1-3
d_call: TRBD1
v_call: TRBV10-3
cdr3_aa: CAAMRGPDSGNTIYF
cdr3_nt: TGTGCCGCAATGAGGGGGCCCGACTCTGGAAACACCATATATTTT

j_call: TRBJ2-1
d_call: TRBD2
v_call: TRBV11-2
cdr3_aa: CASSLVAGLAGGDPAPFF
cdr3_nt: TGTGCCAGCAGCTTAGTTGCGGGGCTAGCGGGGGGGGACCCGGCGCCGTTCTTC

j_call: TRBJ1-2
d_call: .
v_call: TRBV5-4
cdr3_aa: CASSTGSSWIGGSNYGYTF
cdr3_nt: TGTGCCAGCAGCACTGGATCCTCCTGGATCGGGGGGTCTAACTATGGCTACACCTTC

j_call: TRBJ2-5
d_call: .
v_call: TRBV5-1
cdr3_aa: CASSPGALIQETQYF
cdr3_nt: TGCGCCAGCAGCCCTGGGGCCCTAATCCAAGAGACCCAGTACTTC

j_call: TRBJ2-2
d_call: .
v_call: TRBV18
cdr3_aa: CASSASTDTGELFF
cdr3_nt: TGTGCCAGCTCAGCGTCCACCGACACCGGGGAGCTGTTTTTT

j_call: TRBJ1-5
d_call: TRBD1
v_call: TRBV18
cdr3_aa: CASSPETGGGQPQHF
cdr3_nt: TGTGCCAGCTCACCCGAGACAGGGGGCGGTCAGCCCCAGCATTTT

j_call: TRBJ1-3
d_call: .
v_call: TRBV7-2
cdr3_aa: CASSSSDRLSGNTIYF
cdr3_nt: TGTGCCAGCAGCTCCTCGGACCGCCTCTCTGGAAACACCATATATTTT

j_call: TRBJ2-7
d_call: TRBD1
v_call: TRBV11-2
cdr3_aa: CASSRPGQGSYEQYF
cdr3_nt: TGTGCCAGCAGCCGACCGGGACAGGGGAGTTACGAGCAGTACTTC